A selection of T cell receptor beta chains follows, all from one sample in a study of CD8 T cells in Susac syndrome. TCRdb analysed the immunoSEQ multiplex PCR reads with MiXCR anew, one entry per CDR3 protein. In the table there are roughly 400,000 distinct CDR3 sequences, more than 80% of which are singletons. The sample was CD8+ T cells from PBMCs. Every receptor here comes from a human donor with multiple sclerosis. The CDR3 runs from the conserved cysteine through the conserved F or W. The D gene is left open where the match is weak. Rows give clone size only sometimes, using once, few, many, or a class for an expanded clone.

TRBV5-1	NA	TRBJ2-5	few	CASSLDFGDGETQYF	TGCGCCAGCAGCTTGGACTTCGGGGATGGAGAGACCCAGTACTTC
TRBV27	NA	TRBJ2-6	NA	CASSLIGSGANVLTF	TGTGCCAGCAGTTTAATCGGCTCTGGGGCCAACGTCCTGACTTTC
TRBV27	NA	TRBJ1-4	NA	CASSFQGDEKLFF	TGTGCCAGCAGTTTCCAGGGCGATGAAAAACTGTTTTTT
TRBV5-6	NA	TRBJ1-3	NA	CASSAIQSSGNTIYF	TGTGCCAGCAGTGCAATCCAGAGCTCTGGAAACACCATATATTTT
TRBV4-1	NA	TRBJ1-1	NA	CASSQGGTSREAFF	TGCGCCAGCAGCCAAGGGGGGACGTCGCGTGAAGCTTTCTTT
TRBV10-3	TRBD1	TRBJ2-3	NA	CAISESGAGGPTDTQYF	TGTGCCATCAGTGAGTCGGGGGCAGGGGGTCCCACAGATACGCAGTATTTT
TRBV7-4	NA	TRBJ1-2	NA	CASSDRQDGYTF	TGTGCCAGCAGCGATAGACAGGATGGCTACACCTTC
TRBV3-1	NA	TRBJ2-2	NA	CASTDEGGTGELFF	TGTGCCAGCACCGACGAAGGGGGGACCGGGGAGCTGTTTTTT
TRBV27	NA	TRBJ1-1	NA	CASSLSSSTEAFF	TGTGCCAGCAGTTTATCGTCCAGCACTGAAGCTTTCTTT
TRBV6-1	NA	TRBJ2-7	few	CASSGAIYEQYF	TGTGCCAGCAGTGGAGCGATCTACGAGCAGTACTTC
TRBV30	TRBD1	TRBJ2-1	NA	CAWRDRGFDEQFF	TGTGCCTGGAGGGACAGGGGGTTTGATGAGCAGTTCTTC
TRBV29-1	TRBD1	TRBJ2-5	NA	CSVLTGGLKTQYF	TGCAGCGTCCTGACAGGGGGTTTAAAGACCCAGTACTTC
TRBV9	TRBD2	TRBJ2-1	NA	CASGGGYNEQFF	TGTGCCAGCGGCGGGGGTTACAATGAGCAGTTCTTC
TRBV20-1	NA	TRBJ2-7	once	CSAPLGGKASPYEQYF	TGCAGTGCCCCCTTGGGGGGCAAAGCTTCTCCCTACGAGCAGTACTTC
TRBV20-1	NA	TRBJ2-7	NA	CSATVVRPSYEQYF	TGCAGTGCTACGGTGGTACGACCATCCTACGAGCAGTACTTC
TRBV7-8	TRBD2	TRBJ2-7	NA	CASSLGEGREQYF	TGTGCCAGCAGCTTAGGGGAGGGCCGCGAGCAGTACTTC
TRBV14	NA	TRBJ1-2	few	CASSQGEGYGYTF	TGTGCCAGCAGCCAAGGGGAAGGGTATGGCTACACCTTC
TRBV11-2	NA	TRBJ2-7	NA	CASTPPGNSYEQYF	TGTGCCAGCACCCCGCCGGGAAATTCATACGAGCAGTACTTC
TRBV7-9	NA	TRBJ1-5	NA	CASSDPREGGPQHF	TGTGCCAGCAGCGACCCCCGGGAGGGTGGACCCCAGCATTTT
TRBV30	NA	TRBJ1-1	NA	CAWNSGGGTEAFF	TGTGCCTGGAATTCGGGGGGGGGCACTGAAGCTTTCTTT
TRBV27	TRBD1	TRBJ1-4	NA	CASSPGDRVFTWEKLFF	TGTGCCAGCAGTCCCGGGGACAGGGTCTTCACATGGGAAAAACTGTTTTTT
TRBV20-1	TRBD2	TRBJ2-7	NA	CSAMTSDQTYEQYF	TGCAGTGCTATGACTAGCGATCAAACCTACGAGCAGTACTTC
TRBV7-6	NA	TRBJ2-5	NA	CASSLGFGGLETQYF	TGTGCCAGCAGCTTAGGATTTGGGGGACTAGAGACCCAGTACTTC
TRBV29-1	NA	TRBJ2-2	NA	CSALRENTGELFF	TGCAGCGCCCTCCGGGAGAACACCGGGGAGCTGTTTTTT
TRBV28	NA	TRBJ2-7	NA	CASRIPAYEQYF	TGTGCCAGCAGAATACCGGCCTACGAGCAGTACTTC
TRBV4-1	TRBD1	TRBJ2-5	NA	CASSQGQGIETQYF	TGCGCCAGCAGCCAAGGACAGGGAATAGAGACCCAGTACTTC
TRBV29-1	NA	TRBJ2-7	NA	CSVGTRSYEQYF	TGCAGCGTTGGGACACGGAGCTACGAGCAGTACTTC
TRBV29-1	TRBD2	TRBJ2-7	few	CSVPAGGPSYEQYF	TGCAGCGTCCCGGCGGGGGGGCCCTCCTACGAGCAGTACTTC
TRBV6-2/TRBV6-3	TRBD2	TRBJ2-5	once	CASRIAGGATQYF	TGTGCCAGCAGAATAGCGGGAGGGGCGACCCAGTACTTC
TRBV5-6	TRBD1	TRBJ2-2	NA	CASSIQGVGELFF	TGTGCCAGCAGCATCCAGGGGGTCGGGGAGCTGTTTTTT
TRBV15	NA	TRBJ1-6	NA	CATSRDEAQGTSPLHF	TGTGCCACCAGCAGAGATGAGGCACAGGGTACTTCACCCCTCCACTTT
TRBV29-1	TRBD2	TRBJ2-2	NA	CSAFLNLAGLNTGELFF	TGCAGCGCCTTTCTAAATCTAGCGGGCCTTAACACCGGGGAGCTGTTTTTT
TRBV24-1	NA	TRBJ2-3	NA	CATSDDYPDTQYF	TGTGCCACCAGTGATGACTACCCAGATACGCAGTATTTT
TRBV27	NA	TRBJ2-2	NA	CASSAPWGELFF	TGTGCCAGCAGCGCCCCTTGGGGGGAGCTGTTTTTT
TRBV5-6	NA	TRBJ1-6	NA	CASSFGSRGISPLHF	TGTGCCAGCAGCTTCGGAAGCAGGGGAATTTCACCCCTCCACTTT
TRBV15	TRBD1	TRBJ2-7	NA	CATSILTGVYEQYF	TGTGCCACCAGCATCCTGACAGGGGTCTACGAGCAGTACTTC
TRBV7-9	TRBD2	TRBJ2-7	NA	CASSLSYGRRREQYF	TGTGCCAGCAGCTTGTCCTACGGGAGGAGGCGCGAGCAGTACTTC
TRBV5-1	NA	TRBJ2-7	NA	CASSSPTGDYEQYF	TGCGCCAGCAGCTCGCCTACAGGAGACTACGAGCAGTACTTC
TRBV29-1	TRBD2	TRBJ2-2	NA	CSVRTSGKSSTGELFF	TGCAGCGTTAGGACTAGCGGGAAGTCGAGCACCGGGGAGCTGTTTTTT
TRBV27	NA	TRBJ1-1	NA	CASGSGETWNTEAFF	TGTGCCAGCGGCTCAGGAGAGACATGGAACACTGAAGCTTTCTTT
TRBV6-6	TRBD1	TRBJ1-2	NA	CASSGGTVSSNTF	TGTGCCAGCAGCGGCGGGACAGTTTCTTCAAACACCTTC